The next 23 T cell receptor beta chains were all read from a single sample in a study of T cell changes during pregnancy in multiple sclerosis. Some clones are missing from TCRdb's copy, which holds only in-frame ones; the method was immunoSEQ multiplex PCR. The table shows 40,000 or so clones, with around 93% occurring only once. The sample was CD8+ T cells from peripheral blood mononuclear cells, taken before pregnancy. Every receptor here comes from a female donor with multiple sclerosis, enrolled in a pregnancy study.

This chain joins TRBV5-6 and TRBJ2-7, with a possible D match to TRBD2 (6 bases). This CDR3 has 14 amino acids. V lost 0 bases and J 2 bases, leaving 9 bases between the germline ends. Germline assignment: CDR1 SGHDT and CDR2 YYEEEE. The chain's CDR3 is CASSLAAGTYEQYF. The CDR3, as DNA: TGTGCCAGCAGCTTGGCTGCGGGGACCTACGAGCAGTACTTC.

The chain has TRBV9 and TRBJ2-1, with 11 bases matching TRBD2. There are 17 residues in the CDR3. V shed 5 bases, J shed 9 bases, and the junction held 16 bases outside the gene matches. Germline loops: CDR1 SGDLS, CDR2 YYNGEE. CDR3: CASSDRPGLAVEGEQFF. CDR3 sequence (DNA): TGTGCCAGCAGTGATCGTCCGGGACTAGCGGTGGAAGGTGAGCAGTTCTTC. Variable domain in full (rest from reference TRBV9 and TRBJ2-1): DSGVTQTPKHLITATGQRVTLRCSPRSGDLSVYWYQQSLDQGLQFLIQYYNGEERAKGNILERFSAQQFPDLHSELNLSSLELGDSALYFCASSDRPGLAVEGEQFFGPGTRLTVL.

This sequence joins TRBV7-9 and TRBJ2-7, with TRBD1 matching 8 bases. This CDR3 region has 14 residues. V was clipped by 5 bases and J by 2 bases; unmatched bases: 5. Per germline, CDR1 SEHNR and CDR2 FQNEAQ (reference sequence). CDR3 bases: TGTGCCAGCAGCCGGCGGGACAGGACCTACGAGCAGTACTTC. It yields the protein CASSRRDRTYEQYF.

The chain combines TRBV5-6 with TRBJ2-5; 12 bases fit TRBD2. Per germline, CDR1 SGHDT and CDR2 YYEEEE. The V and J ends lost 0 bases and 2 bases, in that order; junction bases with no gene match: 5. The CDR3 loop spans 17 amino acids. The CDR3 is CASSLGLAGALQETQYF. Written as DNA, the CDR3 is TGTGCCAGCAGCTTGGGACTAGCGGGAGCACTGCAAGAGACCCAGTACTTC.

V usage is TRBV7-9 and J usage is TRBJ2-5; the match to TRBD1 covers 11 bases. V was clipped by 4 bases and J by 5 bases; unmatched bases: 18. The germline gives CDR1 SEHNR, CDR2 FQNEAQ (reference sequence). The CDR3 totals 19 residues. CDR3 sequence: CASSSSRDRGRTARETQYF. The CDR3 nucleotides read TGTGCCAGCAGCTCATCCCGGGACAGGGGGAGAACGGCCAGGGAGACCCAGTACTTC.

This chain links TRBV6-5 with TRBJ1-2; D is possibly TRBD1 (6 bases). V lost 3 bases, J lost 7 bases, and 21 bases lay in between. Germline CDR1 is MNHEY and CDR2 is SVGAGI. The CDR3 spans 16 residues. The DNA of the CDR3 is TGTGCCAGCAGTTATACGGGGCCGGCGGGGGGCGTTGGCTACACCTTC. Amino acids: CASSYTGPAGGVGYTF.

The chain joins TRBV25-1 to TRBJ1-4; TRBD1 matches at 7 bases. The CDR3 totals 15 residues. V dropped 5 bases and J dropped 8; count of bases not matched to a gene: 11. The germline V gene encodes CDR1 MGHDK and CDR2 SYGVNS. CDR3 residues: CASSPLETGQEKLFF. As DNA, the CDR3 is TGTGCCAGCAGTCCCCTAGAGACAGGGCAAGAAAAACTGTTTTTT. Complete variable domain (other parts from reference TRBV25-1 and TRBJ1-4): EADIYQTPRYLVIGTGKKITLECSQTMGHDKMYWYQQDPGMELHLIHYSYGVNSTEKGDLSSESTVSRIRTEHFPLTLESARPSHTSQYLCASSPLETGQEKLFFGSGTQLSVL.

The rearrangement links TRBV7-9 to TRBJ2-3; D may be TRBD2 (5 bases). The CDR3 extends over 16 amino acids. Germline CDR1 SEHNR, CDR2 FQNEAQ (reference sequence). Trimming stripped 5 bases from V and 4 bases from J, with 19 bases between. CDR3 in amino acids: CASSPNIRSGADTQYF. The CDR3, as DNA: TGTGCCAGCAGCCCAAACATCCGATCCGGGGCAGATACGCAGTATTTT.

V gene TRBV10-3 combines with J gene TRBJ1-1; weak D call: TRBD1 (6 bases). Looked up from germline, CDR1 is ENHRY and CDR2 is SYGVKD. Deletions cut 10 bases from V and 9 bases from J, with 24 bases between. The length of the CDR3 is 14 residues. The CDR3 region has the DNA TGTGCCACCCAGATTTTTGGGGGCGCAGTAAAAGCTTTCTTT. It yields the protein CATQIFGGAVKAFF.

CDR3 nucleotide sequence: TGTGCCAGCAGCACGGGGGAGACCCAGTACTTC. Translation: CASSTGETQYF. V gene TRBV6-6 combines with J gene TRBJ2-5; D is perhaps TRBD2 (5 bases). This CDR3 is built from 11 residues. The germline V and J ends were trimmed by 6 bases and 5 bases, with 7 bases remaining between them. The germline V gene has CDR1 MNHNY and CDR2 SVGAGI (reference sequence).

V gene TRBV9 combines with J gene TRBJ2-1, with 8 bases fitting TRBD2. The V gene end was trimmed by 3 bases and the J gene end by 7 bases; junction bases not matched to a gene: 9. Germline CDR1 and CDR2: SGDLS and YYNGEE. The CDR3 sequence is 15 residues long. The CDR3 loop is CASSASGSPWNEQFF. CDR3 nucleotide sequence: TGTGCCAGCAGCGCTAGCGGGTCCCCCTGGAATGAGCAGTTCTTC.

The DNA for the CDR3 is TGTGCCAGCAGGGGGGGTTATGGCTACACCTTC. The encoded protein is CASRGGYGYTF. The chain uses TRBV2 and TRBJ1-2; D perhaps matches TRBD1 (5 bases). This CDR3 comprises 11 residues. Germline V lookup: CDR1 SNHLY, CDR2 FYNNEI. V was pared by 6 bases and J by 5 bases, with 7 bases between.

This chain connects TRBV25-1 to TRBJ1-4; TRBD1 might be the D (5 bases). The CDR3 covers 16 residues. From germline, CDR1 is MGHDK and CDR2 SYGVNS. V was trimmed by 3 bases and J by 4 bases, leaving 15 bases between them. CDR3 region: CASSEVYRGGNEKLFF. The CDR3 DNA sequence: TGTGCCAGCAGTGAGGTTTACCGGGGGGGTAATGAAAAACTGTTTTTT.

The gene calls are TRBV6-1 and TRBJ2-2, with 8 bases aligning to TRBD2. The germline gives CDR1 MNHNS, CDR2 SASEGT. The V gene end was trimmed by 1 base and the J gene end by 3 bases; junction bases not matched to a gene: 1. The CDR3 spans 15 residues. The CDR3: CASSEGSGDTGELFF. The DNA for the CDR3 is TGTGCCAGCAGTGAAGGTAGCGGGGACACCGGGGAGCTGTTTTTT.

The gene calls are TRBV5-1 and TRBJ1-4, with 7 bases aligning to TRBD1. Per germline, CDR1 SGHRS and CDR2 YFSETQ. V lost 0 bases, J lost 3 bases, and 2 bases stayed unmatched. The CDR3 is made up of 15 amino acids. This chain's CDR3 is CASSLGQGSNEKLFF. The DNA for the CDR3 is TGCGCCAGCAGCTTGGGACAGGGTTCTAATGAAAAACTGTTTTTT.

The rearrangement uses TRBV6-1 and TRBJ2-1; a weak D match, TRBD1 (6 bases). Trimming removed 2 bases from V and 0 bases from J, with 11 bases in between. The V gene's germline CDR1 is MNHNS and CDR2 SASEGT. This CDR3 has 16 residues. Here the CDR3 reads CASSEWVGGSYNEQFF. As DNA, the CDR3 is TGTGCCAGCAGTGAATGGGTAGGGGGCTCCTACAATGAGCAGTTCTTC.

The rearrangement joins TRBV6-5 to TRBJ2-3; 8 positions agree with TRBD2. From germline, CDR1 is MNHEY and CDR2 SVGAGI. The CDR3 length is 14 residues. V shed 3 bases, J shed 4 bases, and the junction held 3 bases outside the gene matches. In nucleotides, the CDR3 is TGTGCCAGCAGTTATTTAGCGGGGTCAGATACGCAGTATTTT. As protein: CASSYLAGSDTQYF.

V gene TRBV2 combines with J gene TRBJ2-1; 10 bases are a match to TRBD2. This CDR3 has 15 amino acids. V was pared by 6 bases and J by 2 bases, with 4 bases of the junction left unmatched. Germline V gene lookup returns CDR1 SNHLY and CDR2 FYNNEI. The DNA of the CDR3 is TGTGCCAGCAGAGGACTAGCGGAGGCCTACAATGAGCAGTTCTTC. Protein: CASRGLAEAYNEQFF.

V is TRBV9 and J is TRBJ2-3, with 13 bases identical to TRBD2. The CDR3 runs to 16 residues. CDR1 SGDLS and CDR2 YYNGEE come from the germline V gene. Germline trimming cut 2 bases from V and 2 bases from J; bases unmatched to any gene: 2. The CDR3 spells CASSVGLAGDTDTQYF. CDR3 bases: TGTGCCAGCAGCGTCGGACTAGCGGGGGACACAGATACGCAGTATTTT.

This chain joins TRBV11-2 and TRBJ2-7; a possible D gene is TRBD1 (6 bases). CDR1 and CDR2 (germline): SGHAT, FQNNGV. The CDR3 loop spans 14 amino acids. The V end was cut by 7 bases, the J end by 4 bases, with 17 bases between. The chain's CDR3 is CASKDSIPQYEQYF. For the CDR3, the DNA is TGTGCCAGCAAGGACAGTATCCCCCAATACGAGCAGTACTTC. The full variable domain, in which reference TRBV11-2 and TRBJ2-7 provide the parts outside the CDR3, is EAGVAQSPRYKIIEKRQSVAFWCNPISGHATLYWYQQILGQGPKLLIQFQNNGVVDDSQLPKDRFSAERLKGVDSTLKIQPAKLEDSAVYLCASKDSIPQYEQYFGPGTRLTVT.

The rearrangement uses TRBV4-2 and TRBJ1-2; possible D gene TRBD1, 6 bases. This CDR3 spans 16 amino acids. With 2 bases removed from V and 0 bases from J, the gap between germline ends came to 13 bases. CDR1 is LGHNA, CDR2 YNFKEQ, per germline. CDR3 loop: CASSQLPDRANYGYTF. The CDR3 nucleotides read TGTGCCAGCAGCCAACTTCCGGACAGAGCTAACTATGGCTACACCTTC.

CDR3 in DNA: TGCGCCAGTGGAGGGAGCACCGGGGAGCTGTTTTTT. Residues: CASGGSTGELFF. The V and J genes are TRBV5-1 and TRBJ2-2, with D possibly being TRBD2 (6 bases). Germline lookup yields CDR1 SGHRS and CDR2 YFSETQ. The CDR3 contains 12 residues. V was pared by 8 bases and J by 4 bases, with 9 bases between.

This chain connects TRBV7-9 to TRBJ2-5; the D gene is possibly TRBD1 (5 bases). The germline CDR1 and CDR2 sequences are SEHNR and FQNEAQ (reference sequence). The ends were cut back, 3 bases at V and 5 bases at J, with 10 bases in the middle. The CDR3 spans 13 residues. The CDR3 DNA sequence: TGTGCCAGCAGCTTCGCAGGGATGGAGACCCAGTACTTC. Its translation is CASSFAGMETQYF.